This TCR beta chain was obtained from a study of cytomegalovirus exposure and HLA in healthy donors. Study-level results: Most TCR beta V segments were productive about 90% or about 30% of the time in an earlier analysis.

The germline V gene has CDR1 LNHDA and CDR2 SQIVND (reference sequence). CDR3 length equals 12 residues. Trimming left V 10 bases short and J 6 bases short, with 13 bases between. About this clone: The antigen remains undetermined.

The PCR was carried out with 60 Vbeta primers and 13 Jbeta primers. Data came from immunoSEQ multiplex PCR; TCRdb stores just in-frame clones and leaves some out. Its table records under 200,000 clones. The source of this sequence is a man aged 25 to 45 in good health and CMV-seronegative. The sample comprised PBMCs. The J gene is TRBJ2-1, the V gene TRBV19; possible D gene TRBD2, 5 bases. In DNA form, the CDR3 reads TGTGCCACGGAGACGGGATTCAATGAGCAGTTCTTC. Amino acids: CATETGFNEQFF.